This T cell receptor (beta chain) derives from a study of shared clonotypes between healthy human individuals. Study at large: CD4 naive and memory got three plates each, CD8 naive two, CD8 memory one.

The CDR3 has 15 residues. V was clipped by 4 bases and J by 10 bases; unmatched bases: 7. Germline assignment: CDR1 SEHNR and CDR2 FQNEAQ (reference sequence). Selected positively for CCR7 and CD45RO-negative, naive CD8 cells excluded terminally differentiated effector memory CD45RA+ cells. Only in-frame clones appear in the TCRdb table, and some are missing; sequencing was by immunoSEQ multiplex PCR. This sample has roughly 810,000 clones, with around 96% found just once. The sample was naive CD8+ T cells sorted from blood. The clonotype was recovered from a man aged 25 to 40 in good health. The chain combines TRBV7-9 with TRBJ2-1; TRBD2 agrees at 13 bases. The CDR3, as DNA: TGTGCCAGCAGCTCCGGACTAGCGGGAGATGAAGAGCAGTTCTTC. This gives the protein CASSSGLAGDEEQFF.